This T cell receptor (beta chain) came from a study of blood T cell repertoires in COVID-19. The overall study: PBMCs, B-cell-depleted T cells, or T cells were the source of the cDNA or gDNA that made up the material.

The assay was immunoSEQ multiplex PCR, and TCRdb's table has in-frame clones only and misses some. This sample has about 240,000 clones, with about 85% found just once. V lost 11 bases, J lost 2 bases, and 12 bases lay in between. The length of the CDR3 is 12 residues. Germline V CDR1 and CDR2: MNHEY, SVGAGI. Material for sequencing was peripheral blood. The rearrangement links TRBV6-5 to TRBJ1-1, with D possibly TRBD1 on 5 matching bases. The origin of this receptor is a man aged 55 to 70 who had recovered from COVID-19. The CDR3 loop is CAGAGFNTEAFF. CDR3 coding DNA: TGTGCCGGGGCCGGGTTCAACACTGAAGCTTTCTTT.